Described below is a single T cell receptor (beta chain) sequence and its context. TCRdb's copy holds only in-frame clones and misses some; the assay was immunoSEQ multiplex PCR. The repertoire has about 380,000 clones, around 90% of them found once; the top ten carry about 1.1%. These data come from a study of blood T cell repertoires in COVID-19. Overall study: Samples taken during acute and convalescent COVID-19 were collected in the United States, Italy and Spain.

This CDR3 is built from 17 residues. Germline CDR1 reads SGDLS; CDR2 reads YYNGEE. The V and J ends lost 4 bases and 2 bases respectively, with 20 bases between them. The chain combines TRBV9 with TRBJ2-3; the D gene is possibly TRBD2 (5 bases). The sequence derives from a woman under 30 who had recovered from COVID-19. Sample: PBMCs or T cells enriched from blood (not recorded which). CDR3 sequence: CASSRDPGGGYTDTQYF. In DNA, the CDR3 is TGTGCCAGCAGCCGAGACCCAGGCGGCGGGTACACAGATACGCAGTATTTT.